This T cell receptor beta chain comes out of a study of cytomegalovirus exposure and HLA in healthy donors (dated by TCRdb to about 2017). As for the study more broadly: According to an earlier analysis of around 600 of the donors, about 179 million T cells yielded roughly 100 million unique TCR beta sequences and around 300 Gb of sequence data. Approximately 310 gigabases of sequencing data and tens of millions of unique TCR sequences were included in an early release covering 550 to 800 HLA-typed donors. Of the roughly 390 genotyped donors, 81% were placed in the genetic ancestry cluster associated with self-reported Caucasian donors. The study was designed to test whether signatures of past pathogen exposure could be identified by cataloging public T cell receptors. The study used immunosequencing to profile the T cell repertoires of more than 650 subjects and linked those repertoires to cytomegalovirus serostatus. Along with the roughly 710-subject first cohort, a separate validation cohort of some 130 different subjects was used. The study combined high-throughput TCR immunosequencing, statistical association of individual TCRs with disease status, and machine learning to predict cytomegalovirus infection status. A later analysis re-examined previously published TCR beta repertoires from about 700 donors and added high-resolution HLA genotyping to investigate patterns of TCR occurrence. Rather than using new phenotypic data, the later analysis identified candidate immune exposures from TCR beta sequences and from how often those sequences occurred across donors. An earlier analysis of fewer than 750 of the donors used high-throughput TCR beta sequencing to judge whether each TCR beta V gene segment behaved as functional or pseudogenic. Alongside the repertoire data, information on donor age, sex, ethnicity and CMV serostatus was compiled. Genome-wide SNP genotypes for about 60% of the roughly 670 donors were used in a later genetic analysis, which treated that subset as a discovery cohort. All discovery cohort repertoires had been generated on a single sequencing platform. HLA typing included class I and class II loci at four-digit resolution. Typing coverage differed by locus: A, B, C, DRB1 and DQB1 were typed in about 629-640 donors, DQA1 in about 560, DPA1 in 606, and DPB1 in roughly 470. Roughly 5 DR-DQ haplotypes were handled as single units for association and clustering because linkage in the cohort was strong. Among about 390 genotyped donors of the cohort, an average of around 240,000 unique TCR beta nucleotide sequences were sequenced per donor, around 20% of them non-productive. Results and caveats for the whole study, not just this receptor: In a later analysis, the rate of TCR association differed among HLA loci, with DRB1 alleles having the most associated TCRs and HLA-C alleles having the fewest. A total of some 180 TCR beta chains were listed by the study as associated with cytomegalovirus. Compared with the approximately 600-donor mean, donors in an Asian-associated ancestry cluster had fewer N-insertions in productive TCRs, according to a later genetic analysis. In vitro tests confirmed that a few of the cytomegalovirus-associated TCR beta chains recognize cytomegalovirus antigens. A cluster of highly shared sequence variants was judged likely to represent a technical artifact of the sequencing pipeline. While some public TCRs were present in many individuals, most TCR sequences turned up only very rarely across donors. The only immune exposure information available for the cohort was CMV serostatus. A further reported finding was that TCR beta sequences accurately predicted the HLA-A and HLA-B alleles for most subjects in the first cohort. A later analysis found that HLA-associated TCR beta chains were more clonally expanded and had lower generation probabilities than equally common non-associated chains. The classifier was reported to diagnose cytomegalovirus status with high specificity and sensitivity in both the original cohort and the validation cohort. It was suggested by the authors that the approach could potentially be generalized to other disease states and immunological phenotypes. A later genetic analysis associated a missense DCLRE1C variant with V-gene and J-gene trimming of TCR beta chains, and an independent cohort replicated the association. The presence/absence analyses assumed that sequencing depth was roughly uniform across donors, and that assumption may not be true. An earlier analysis of some 560 of the donors showed that most TCR beta V segments appeared in productive rearrangements either about 90% or about 30% of the time, which broadly matched IMGT annotations. Correlated functional status among segregating V segments might reflect linkage disequilibrium, but an unknown experimental factor could not be ruled out. A later analysis associated 15,000 or so TCR beta sequences with specific HLA alleles at a false discovery rate of 0.05. According to a later analysis, parvovirus B19, influenza, CMV and Epstein-Barr virus appeared linked to several top co-occurrence clusters. Some IMGT-functional V segments, including TRBV6-2 and TRBV6-3, could not be told apart with the 87-base-pair reads, so those segments were excluded. Because counts were too low, 15 or so rarely observed V segments, including chromosome 9 orphons, were excluded from the earlier analysis of 587 of the donors. Strong co-occurrence of HLA alleles, especially DR and DQ, made assigning TCR associations to individual alleles difficult. In this cohort, only TCR beta chains were sequenced, and detectable features were limited by the absence of alpha or paired-chain data. Because HLA typing was missing for some donors at each locus, association tests included only the typed subset. Most CMV-associated TCR beta chains appeared to be HLA-restricted in a later analysis, and the HLA associations seemed to be driven largely by CMV exposure.

In the case of this clone: There is no known antigen for this receptor. The input lacks base qualities; no much larger clone sits a single base away.

The cohort consisted of 600 or so healthy bone marrow donors. At the time of sampling, all cohort members were nominally healthy, though unrecorded immune exposures were likely present. The donor tested CMV seropositive and was one of the 289 seropositive cohort members. A peripheral blood sample was provided by each donor, and peripheral blood mononuclear cells were used for TCR beta sequencing. Genomic DNA extraction from the blood cell samples was performed with the Qiagen DNeasy Blood Extraction Kit. The CDR3 runs 14 amino acids, cysteine and phenylalanine included. Just the 42-base CDR3 DNA is kept, in frame starting at base 1. Between the V and J ends, shortened by 5 bases and 2 bases respectively, the junction contains 16 bases. For CDR1 and CDR2, the germline V gene lists SQVTM and ANQGSEA. Libraries were made using the immunoSEQ multiplex PCR assay. For the multiplex PCR, a mixture combining 60 forward primers for TCR Vbeta segments and 13 reverse primers for TCR Jbeta segments was used. A multiplex PCR assay on genomic DNA amplified the CDR3 region of rearranged TCR beta genes. The Illumina HiSeq System was used to sequence the amplified TCR beta libraries as 87-base-pair reads. The authors' pipeline ran thus. In a later analysis, some 80 million unique TCR beta chains were counted across the 500 to 850 repertoires, and approximately 11 million of these chains were shared by at least two donors. To remove PCR and sequencing errors, raw reads were error-corrected and collapsed into unique sequences using a nearest-neighbor algorithm that merged closely related sequences. CDR3 sequences were aligned to IMGT reference sequences to assign V, D and J gene segments. For a sequence to be retained, at least a six-nucleotide match to both a V gene segment and a J gene segment was required. Rearrangements were called productive when the CDR3 lacked stop codons and stayed in frame with V and J; all others were non-productive. CDR3 was defined by IMGT convention, running from the second conserved V-encoded cysteine to the conserved J-encoded phenylalanine. In an earlier analysis of around 540 of the donors, sequences lacking an unambiguous match to a single V gene segment were excluded. An earlier analysis of a few hundred of the donors called V segments functional above 56.7% productive rearrangements and segregating when the between-donor standard deviation exceeded 5%. A statistical classification framework was developed to diagnose cytomegalovirus status using the catalog of TCR beta chain sequences. A later analysis assigned V and J genes by comparing TCR nucleotide sequences with IMGT/GENE-DB human TR gene sequences. In a later analysis, CDR3 sequences and most-parsimonious VDJ recombination scenarios were assigned using the TCRdist pipeline. In a later analysis, each TCR beta chain was defined by its CDR3 amino acid sequence together with its V-gene family, and reads without a unique V-gene family were excluded. To address suspected cross-contamination and a sequencing artifact, a later analysis removed under 600 highly shared, low-generation-probability nucleotide sequences. In a later analysis, a clonal expansion index was calculated for each public chain from normalized within-repertoire ranks of inferred template counts. Generation probabilities in a later analysis came from a VDJ recombination model fitted to out-of-frame rearrangements, and those results were checked against IGoR. Hypergeometric tests were used in a later analysis to score TCR-TCR, TCR-HLA and TCR-CMV co-occurrence, with a repertoire-size bias correction applied to the TCR pairs. False discovery rates were estimated in a later analysis by permuting HLA or CMV assignments 20 times. A later analysis grouped co-occurring TCRs with DBSCAN, adding TCRdist sequence similarity when clustering within HLA-allele-positive subsets. Repertoires with fewer than 30,000 or more than 120,000 public chains, plus five repertoires with anomalous nucleotide sharing, were excluded from co-occurrence clustering. TCRdb's version of the immuneACCESS table is confined to in-frame rearrangements and falls short of the full clone set. An unresolved V gene accounts for under half of the shortfall where checked; the remainder is of unknown origin. D and trimming come from the DNA, and the V and J calls and clone size come from that table. A total of around 130,000 clones appear in this sample, around 75% of them only once. The biggest ten clones account for 2.9% of the sample.

The chain employs TRBV29-1 and TRBJ2-7; a tentative D match to TRBD1 spans 6 bases. The specimen sequenced was PBMCs. This sequence was found in a woman aged 35 to 49 in good health and CMV-seropositive. The nucleotide sequence is given as TGCAGCGTTCTCCCGGGCAGGGGAACCTACGAGCAGTACTTC. It encodes CSVLPGRGTYEQYF.